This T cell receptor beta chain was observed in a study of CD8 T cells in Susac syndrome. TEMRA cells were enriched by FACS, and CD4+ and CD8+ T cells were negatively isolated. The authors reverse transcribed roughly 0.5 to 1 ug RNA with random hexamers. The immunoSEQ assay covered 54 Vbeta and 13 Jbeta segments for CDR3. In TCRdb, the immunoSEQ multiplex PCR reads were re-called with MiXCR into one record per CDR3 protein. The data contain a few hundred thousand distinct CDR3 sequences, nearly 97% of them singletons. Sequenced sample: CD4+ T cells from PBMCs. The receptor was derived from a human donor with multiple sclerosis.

CDR3 amino acids: CASSLEQGYEQYF. The CDR3 region has the DNA TGCGCCAGCAGCTTGGAACAGGGCTACGAGCAGTACTTC. The rearrangement links TRBV5-1 to TRBJ2-7, with D perhaps TRBD1 (6 bases). The CDR3 length is 13 residues. Germline lookup yields CDR1 SGHRS and CDR2 YFSETQ. The V and J ends lost 0 bases and 3 bases respectively, with 7 bases between them.